Below, 20 T cell receptor beta chains from the same sample are listed, as sequenced in a study of PD-1 blockade in classical Hodgkin lymphoma. Assay: immunoSEQ multiplex PCR; the TCRdb copy retains only in-frame clones and omits some. The sample holds about 35,000 clones; around nine tenths are singletons and the top ten take more than 0.2%. All trial patients relapsed after autologous stem cell transplantation. Purification of CD4+ T cells from thawed PBMCs was performed via magnetic negative selection. Sequencing was performed on CD4+ T cells from blood, taken at baseline. These TCRs come from a human donor with classical Hodgkin lymphoma.

V gene TRBV30 combines with J gene TRBJ2-6; perhaps TRBD1 as D (6 bases). From germline, CDR1 is GTSNPN and CDR2 SVGIG (reference sequence). V gave up 4 bases and J gave up 2 bases, with 9 bases separating them. CDR3 size: 14 residues. This chain's CDR3 is CAWTRQAGANVLTF. For the CDR3, the DNA is TGTGCCTGGACACGACAGGCTGGGGCCAACGTCCTGACTTTC.

This sequence joins TRBV9 and TRBJ2-2; D unresolved. Germline V gene sequence: CDR1 SGDLS, CDR2 YYNGEE. Trimming cost V 1 base and J 2 bases, with 12 bases left between them. This CDR3 contains 16 residues. CDR3 coding DNA: TGTGCCAGCAGCGTACTCCTTGGACCTAACACCGGGGAGCTGTTTTTT. Residues: CASSVLLGPNTGELFF.

This chain connects TRBV29-1 to TRBJ2-7, with 13 bases identical to TRBD2. Trimming at V came to 6 bases and at J to 2 bases, leaving 7 bases not matched to a gene. The CDR3 is 15 residues long. Looked up from germline, CDR1 is SQVTM and CDR2 is ANQGSEA. The CDR3 nucleotides read TGCAGCGTGCTAGGGACTAGCGGGACAGCCTACGAGCAGTACTTC. It encodes CSVLGTSGTAYEQYF.

The chain uses TRBV12-5 and TRBJ2-3; D is perhaps TRBD2 (6 bases). The V and J ends lost 1 base and 6 bases respectively, with 14 bases between them. Per the germline V gene, CDR1 is LGHNT and CDR2 is FRNRAP. The CDR3 runs 15 residues. CDR3 in DNA: TGTGCTAGTGGTTTGGAGATCGATCGGGGGGATACGCAGTATTTT. This translates into CASGLEIDRGDTQYF.

The chain carries TRBV7-9 and TRBJ2-1, with D perhaps given as TRBD1 or TRBD2 (6 bases each). Germline CDR1 and CDR2: SEHNR and FQNEAQ (reference sequence). This CDR3 is 14 amino acids long. The V end was cut by 5 bases, the J end by 10 bases, with 18 bases between. The DNA of the CDR3 is TGTGCCAGCAGCCCCGCCCTGTTAGGGGGGGAGCAGTTCTTC. Its protein is CASSPALLGGEQFF.

The V and J genes are TRBV18 and TRBJ2-5, with D maybe TRBD2 (5 bases). Deletions cut 9 bases from V and 2 bases from J, with 13 bases between. Germline V gives CDR1 KGHSH, CDR2 LQKENI. The CDR3 covers 13 residues. The CDR3 region is CASHRGGQETQYF. The CDR3 region has the DNA TGTGCCAGTCACCGGGGTGGGCAAGAGACCCAGTACTTC.

The chain has TRBV10-2 and TRBJ1-1; no reliable D call. Germline-derived CDR1 and CDR2 are WSHSY and SAAADI. This CDR3 region has 15 residues. V was cut by 1 base and J by 6 bases, with 15 bases left in between. CDR3 protein: CASSEFTQRAPEAFF. The DNA for the CDR3 is TGCGCCAGCAGTGAGTTCACCCAGAGGGCCCCTGAAGCTTTCTTT.

The chain combines TRBV5-6 with TRBJ2-1; TRBD2 matches at 10 bases. Germline V CDR1 and CDR2: SGHDT, YYEEEE. V was clipped by 4 bases and J by 3 bases; unmatched bases: 7. CDR3 length: 16 amino acids. The CDR3 coding sequence is TGTGCCAGCAGCCTCCTAGCGGGAGCATTCTACAATGAGCAGTTCTTC. It is translated as CASSLLAGAFYNEQFF.

CDR3 protein: CASSLASMVQETQYF. DNA for the CDR3: TGTGCCAGCAGCTTGGCCAGTATGGTACAAGAGACCCAGTACTTC. This chain uses TRBV5-4 with TRBJ2-5, with D hard to call. CDR3 length equals 15 residues. V lost 0 bases and J lost 2, with 11 bases in between. CDR1 and CDR2 from the germline V gene are SGHNT and YYREEE (reference sequence).

The CDR3 protein is CASSLEEGSLEQYF. CDR3 DNA: TGTGCCAGCAGCTTAGAGGAGGGTTCCCTCGAGCAGTACTTC. The chain recombines TRBV7-8 with TRBJ2-7, with a possible D match to TRBD2 (6 bases). V shed 1 base and J shed 6 bases, with 13 bases lying between them. The CDR3 runs 14 residues. Germline assignment: CDR1 SGHVS and CDR2 FQNEAQ.

The chain couples TRBV4-1 to TRBJ2-3; D is ambiguous. V was cut by 6 bases and J by 6 bases, with 13 bases left in between. The CDR3 length is 13 residues. Germline-derived CDR1 and CDR2 are MGHRA and YSYEKL. CDR3 sequence (DNA): TGCGCCAGCAGACAGACGATGGCGGATACGCAGTATTTT. It codes for CASRQTMADTQYF.

This clone was picked up one time. The rearrangement uses TRBV5-1 and TRBJ2-2; 7 nucleotides align to TRBD2. With V trimmed by 7 bases and J by 1 base, 7 bases remained unmatched. CDR1 and CDR2 (germline): SGHRS, YFSETQ. This CDR3 region has 15 residues. The CDR3 DNA follows: TGCGCCAGCGGGGTACTAGCGCGGAACACCGGGGAGCTGTTTTTT. Its protein product is CASGVLARNTGELFF.

The chain combines TRBV5-1 with TRBJ2-2; the match to TRBD1 covers 7 bases. V gave up 3 bases and J gave up 6 bases; unmatched junction bases: 11. The CDR3 runs 16 residues. The V gene's germline CDR1 is SGHRS and CDR2 YFSETQ. Here the CDR3 reads CASSSRTGPRAGELFF. The CDR3 bases are TGCGCCAGCAGCTCGAGGACAGGACCTAGAGCCGGGGAGCTGTTTTTT.

This clone was found a few times. The chain links TRBV6-1 to TRBJ1-2; tentatively, D is TRBD1 (5 bases). This CDR3 is 13 amino acids long. The V and J ends lost 7 bases and 4 bases respectively, with 13 bases between them. The germline V gene encodes CDR1 MNHNS and CDR2 SASEGT. The CDR3, as DNA: TGTGCCAGCATTGACAGAGCCTCCTATGGCTACACCTTC. It yields the protein CASIDRASYGYTF.

The V and J genes are TRBV29-1 and TRBJ2-7; 10 nucleotides match TRBD1. The CDR3 spans 14 residues. Unmatched junction bases numbered 8, after V lost 7 bases and J lost 2 bases. CDR1 is SQVTM, CDR2 ANQGSEA, per germline. The CDR3 bases are TGCAGCGGCCAGGGACAGGGGTTTCCCTACGAGCAGTACTTC. Protein sequence: CSGQGQGFPYEQYF.

Here the CDR3 reads CASSFSSVSTDTQYF. The DNA of the CDR3 is TGTGCCAGCAGCTTCTCTAGCGTTAGCACAGATACGCAGTATTTT. J is TRBJ2-3 and V is TRBV28, with D perhaps matching TRBD2 (6 bases). This CDR3 is built from 15 residues. Germline V gene data show CDR1 as MDHEN and CDR2 as SYDVKM. Trimming pared 6 bases from V and 0 bases from J, leaving 13 bases between.

The genes are TRBV15 and TRBJ1-5; D is uncertain. Trimming pared 1 base from V and 5 bases from J, leaving 6 bases between. The CDR3 is made up of 13 amino acids. Germline CDR1 LNHNV, CDR2 YYDKDF (reference sequence). CDR3 nucleotides: TGTGCCACCAGCAGAGGCAGCGATCAGCCCCAGCATTTT. Translating it yields CATSRGSDQPQHF.

This chain uses TRBV10-3 with TRBJ2-7, with 8 positions matching TRBD2. The CDR3 runs 14 residues. J gave up 1 base and V 11 bases, and 10 bases lay outside the gene matches. Germline CDR1 is ENHRY and CDR2 is SYGVKD. CDR3 bases: TGTGCCTCCTCCGGGACTAGTGGGTCCTACGAGCAGTACTTC. It encodes CASSGTSGSYEQYF.

The rearrangement uses TRBV5-1 and TRBJ1-2; no clear D gene. V was clipped by 0 bases and J by 6 bases, with 9 bases between them. The CDR3 runs to 13 residues. CDR1 is SGHRS, CDR2 YFSETQ, per germline. The CDR3, as DNA: TGCGCCAGCAGCTTGGCCGGACCGGATGGCTACACCTTC. Its translation is CASSLAGPDGYTF.

The chain uses TRBV28 and TRBJ2-1, with 7 bases matching TRBD1. CDR3 length: 17 amino acids. Germline loops: CDR1 MDHEN, CDR2 SYDVKM. With 4 bases clipped from V and 0 bases from J, the junction kept 9 bases outside the gene matches. CDR3 sequence: CASSSPGQPSSYNEQFF. CDR3 nucleotide sequence: TGTGCCAGCAGTTCACCGGGACAGCCTAGCTCCTACAATGAGCAGTTCTTC.